This TCR beta chain was identified in a study of T cell responses to AZD1222 COVID-19 vaccine. TCRdb keeps only in-frame clones here, not all; method: immunoSEQ multiplex PCR. The sample includes 110,000 to 150,000 clones, around 94% of them seen just once. The source was peripheral blood, collected after recovery from COVID-19. The receptor was isolated from an adult who had recovered from COVID-19.

The CDR3 DNA follows: TGCGCCAGCAGCTGGGGTCTAGCGGAGCACACAGATACGCAGTATTTT. Translated: CASSWGLAEHTDTQYF. V is TRBV5-1 and J is TRBJ2-3; 7 bases match TRBD2. The CDR3 runs to 16 residues. Germline V gene lookup returns CDR1 SGHRS and CDR2 YFSETQ. The J segment lost 2 bases and the V segment lost 3 bases, leaving 9 bases of the junction unmatched.